The 3 T cell receptor beta chains below were found in one sample sequenced in a study of blood T cell repertoires in COVID-19. Data came from immunoSEQ multiplex PCR; TCRdb stores just in-frame clones and leaves some out. The data show a few hundred thousand clones, about 89% seen once. The sequencing sample was made of peripheral blood. These receptors were taken from a woman in her 40s who had recovered from COVID-19.

The chain has TRBV18 and TRBJ1-2, with 9 bases identical to TRBD1. The CDR3 spans 17 residues. In germline, CDR1 is KGHSH, CDR2 LQKENI. Trimming took 5 bases from V and 5 from J; bases not matched to a gene: 15. This CDR3 reads CASSAQGATLQAYGYTF. The CDR3 region has the DNA TGTGCCAGCTCAGCACAGGGGGCGACCTTACAAGCGTATGGCTACACCTTC.

The CDR3 region is CASMISSGTDTQYF. The CDR3 DNA follows: TGTGCCAGCATGATCTCTAGCGGCACAGATACGCAGTATTTT. The chain recombines TRBV2 with TRBJ2-3, with D possibly matching TRBD2 (6 bases). Germline CDR1 reads SNHLY; CDR2 reads FYNNEI. V lost 7 bases, J lost 1 base, and 12 bases lay in between. The CDR3 extends over 14 amino acids.

This clone was recorded only once. The rearrangement links TRBV7-8 to TRBJ2-2; D possibly corresponds to TRBD1 (5 bases). Germline V lookup: CDR1 SGHVS, CDR2 FQNEAQ. Deletions cut 5 bases from V and 0 bases from J, with 13 bases between. The CDR3 runs to 16 residues. CDR3 protein: CASSDDSLANTGELFF. The CDR3 coding sequence is TGTGCCAGCAGCGACGACAGTCTCGCGAACACCGGGGAGCTGTTTTTT.